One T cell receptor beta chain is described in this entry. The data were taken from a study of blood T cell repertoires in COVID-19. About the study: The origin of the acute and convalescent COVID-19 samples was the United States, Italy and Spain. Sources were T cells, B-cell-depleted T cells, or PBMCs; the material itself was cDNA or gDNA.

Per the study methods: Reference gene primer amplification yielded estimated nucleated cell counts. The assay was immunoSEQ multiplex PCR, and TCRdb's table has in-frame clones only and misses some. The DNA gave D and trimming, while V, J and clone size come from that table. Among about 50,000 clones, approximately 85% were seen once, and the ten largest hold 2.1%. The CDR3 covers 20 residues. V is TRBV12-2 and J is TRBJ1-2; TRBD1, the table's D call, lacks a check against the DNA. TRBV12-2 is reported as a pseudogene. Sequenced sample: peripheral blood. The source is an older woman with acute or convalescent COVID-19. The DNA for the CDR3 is TGTGCAAGTCGCTTAGCGAACAGGGGGCCACAAATTTATCAAAACTATGGCTACACCTTC. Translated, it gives CASRLANRGPQIYQNYGYTF.